The clone carrying this T cell receptor beta chain was picked up a small number of times. Its antigen is as yet unknown. After isolation, RNA underwent reverse transcription to generate cDNA as the sequencing template. The repertoire was sequenced with immunoSEQ multiplex PCR; TCRdb's copy has only in-frame clones and lacks some. The sample lists some 220,000 clones; about 50% were seen once. Germline CDR1 and CDR2: SQVTM and ANQGSEA. V shed 4 bases and J shed 2 bases, with 9 bases lying between them. This CDR3 has 13 residues. Indicated treatment: oral pan-JAK inhibitor, 5-10 mg twice daily. The sample comes from a study of CD8+ T cells in alopecia areata. The study's findings and limits: Alphabeta T cells residing in normal skin are also sequenced in scalp samples. Expanded CD8+ clones among the top 100, and scalp clonality, were significantly decreased by tofacitinib. Lesional scalp exceeded normal scalp in clonality, especially in alopecia totalis/universalis.

Sequenced here: CD4+ T cells sorted from blood, sampled at week 4, from a patient treated with tofacitinib. The sequence derives from a human donor with alopecia areata. The V gene is TRBV29-1, the J gene TRBJ2-1; the D call may be TRBD1 or TRBD2 (5 bases each). CDR3 amino acids: CSVAGRTYNEQFF. CDR3 in DNA: TGCAGCGTTGCGGGGCGAACCTACAATGAGCAGTTCTTC.